The next 14 T cell receptor beta chains were all read from a single sample in a study of shared clonotypes between healthy human individuals. Only in-frame clones appear in the TCRdb table, and some are missing; sequencing was by immunoSEQ multiplex PCR. In the table there are 2 million to 2.5 million clones, about 94% of which are singletons. In the naive CD8 group, cells lacked CD45RO and were positively selected for CCR7, so terminally differentiated effector memory CD45RA+ cells were left out. Sample: naive CD8+ T cells sorted from blood. The receptors were sampled from a man between 18 and 35 years old in good health.

Note on this clone: Other DNA sequences in the sample encode the same CDR3. The chain combines TRBV29-1 with TRBJ1-1, with no clear D. Trimming pared 6 bases from V and 1 base from J, leaving 6 bases between. Germline V gene data show CDR1 as SQVTM and CDR2 as ANQGSEA. CDR3 size: 11 residues. CDR3 in DNA: TGCAGCGTCGAACAGAACACTGAAGCTTTCTTT. Translation: CSVEQNTEAFF.

The chain links TRBV27 to TRBJ1-5; 7 bases match TRBD1. The J segment lost 3 bases and the V segment lost 3 bases, leaving 2 bases of the junction unmatched. Germline CDR1 MNHEY, CDR2 SMNVEV (reference sequence). This CDR3 has 14 residues. The CDR3 nucleotides read TGTGCCAGCAGTTTCACAGGGGACAATCAGCCCCAGCATTTT. It translates to CASSFTGDNQPQHF.

Notes on this clone: Other DNA sequences in this specimen translate into the identical CDR3. The rearrangement links TRBV19 to TRBJ2-1; TRBD2 might be the D (6 bases). V dropped 3 bases and J dropped 0 bases, with 9 bases sitting between them. The germline CDR1 and CDR2 sequences are LNHDA and SQIVND (reference sequence). The length of the CDR3 is 15 residues. This CDR3 reads CASSIAGYSYNEQFF. CDR3 coding DNA: TGTGCCAGTAGTATTGCGGGGTACTCCTACAATGAGCAGTTCTTC. The full variable domain, completed using reference TRBV19 and TRBJ2-1, is DGGITQSPKYLFRKEGQNVTLSCEQNLNHDAMYWYRQDPGQGLRLIYYSQIVNDFQKGDIAEGYSVSREKKESFPLTVTSAQKNPTAFYLCASSIAGYSYNEQFFGPGTRLTVL.

The CDR3 DNA follows: TGTGCCAGCAGCCCAACAGGGGTTGAAGCTTTCTTT. Protein sequence: CASSPTGVEAFF. The chain uses TRBV7-9 and TRBJ1-1; the match to TRBD1 covers 7 bases. CDR1 is SEHNR, CDR2 FQNEAQ, per germline (reference sequence). This CDR3 has 12 residues. Trimming took 5 bases from V and 7 from J; bases not matched to a gene: 4.

V and J are TRBV5-6 and TRBJ2-7; D is possibly TRBD1 (6 bases). The length of the CDR3 is 16 residues. The germline CDR1 and CDR2 sequences are SGHDT and YYEEEE. Trimming pared 3 bases from V and 1 base from J, leaving 17 bases between. This CDR3 is CASSSGTSQISYEQYF. As DNA, the CDR3 is TGTGCCAGCAGCTCCGGGACATCTCAAATTTCCTACGAGCAGTACTTC.

The gene calls are TRBV5-6 and TRBJ2-7; 7 positions agree with TRBD1. The CDR3 is 14 amino acids. The V gene's germline CDR1 is SGHDT and CDR2 YYEEEE. V gave up 5 bases and J gave up 0 bases; unmatched junction bases: 5. In DNA form, the CDR3 reads TGTGCCAGCAGTACCGGGACAGCCTCCTACGAGCAGTACTTC. Its translation is CASSTGTASYEQYF.

The rearrangement links TRBV10-3 to TRBJ2-7, with 7 positions matching TRBD2. The CDR3 consists of 17 residues. Germline values: CDR1 ENHRY, CDR2 SYGVKD. After removal of 0 bases from V and 3 bases from J, the junction contained 11 bases not matched to a gene. The CDR3 here is CAISESPSSGSNYEQYF. The CDR3 DNA sequence: TGTGCCATCAGTGAGTCTCCCTCTAGCGGCTCAAACTACGAGCAGTACTTC.

Worth noting for this clone: Other DNA sequences in the sample encode the same CDR3. The chain recombines TRBV5-5 with TRBJ1-1; no firm D call. In germline, CDR1 is SGHKS, CDR2 YYEKEE (reference sequence). This CDR3 is built from 13 residues. V gave up 0 bases and J gave up 1 base, with 4 bases separating them. The CDR3 DNA follows: TGTGCCAGCAGCTTGGATCGGAACACTGAAGCTTTCTTT. It is translated as CASSLDRNTEAFF.

The gene calls are TRBV6-6 and TRBJ1-5; the D is unclear. Germline CDR1 reads MNHNY; CDR2 reads SVGAGI (reference sequence). The CDR3 has 15 residues. Trimming stripped 0 bases from V and 0 bases from J, with 6 bases between. The CDR3, as DNA: TGTGCCAGCAGTTACTCGAGGGATAGCAATCAGCCCCAGCATTTT. Protein: CASSYSRDSNQPQHF.

The chain uses TRBV9 and TRBJ2-7, with D tentatively TRBD2 (5 bases). Germline loops: CDR1 SGDLS, CDR2 YYNGEE. The ends were cut back, 4 bases at V and 3 bases at J, with 14 bases in the middle. The CDR3 sequence is 14 residues long. CDR3 in DNA: TGTGCCAGCAGCCCAAATCCCGGACTCTACGAGCAGTACTTC. This encodes CASSPNPGLYEQYF.

The rearrangement joins TRBV6-5 to TRBJ2-1; TRBD1 matches at 9 bases. The germline V gene has CDR1 MNHEY and CDR2 SVGAGI. This CDR3 has 14 amino acids. The V segment lost 5 bases and the J segment 6 bases; nucleotides outside the gene matches: 5. For the CDR3, the DNA is TGTGCCAGCAGTCCCGGGACAGGGATCAATGAGCAGTTCTTC. It specifies CASSPGTGINEQFF.

The genes are TRBV10-2 and TRBJ2-7; TRBD1 aligns across 8 bases. The CDR3 contains 15 residues. CDR1 and CDR2 (germline): WSHSY, SAAADI. V lost 1 base to trimming and J lost 0 bases; unmatched junction nucleotides: 2. In DNA, the CDR3 is TGCGCCAGCAGTGAGTACAGGGGGAACTCCTACGAGCAGTACTTC. This codes for CASSEYRGNSYEQYF.

The J gene is TRBJ1-6, the V gene TRBV9; D might be TRBD1 (6 bases). Germline V lookup: CDR1 SGDLS, CDR2 YYNGEE. Trimming shortened V by 3 bases and J by 2 bases, and 12 bases separated the two germline ends. The CDR3 has 16 residues. The CDR3 sequence: CASSGEGGTYNSPLHF. The CDR3 DNA sequence: TGTGCCAGCAGCGGGGAGGGGGGGACCTATAATTCACCCCTCCACTTT.

V usage is TRBV7-2 and J usage is TRBJ2-7, with D hard to call. Trimming stripped 6 bases from V and 2 bases from J, with 14 bases between. The germline V gene encodes CDR1 SGHTA and CDR2 FQGNSA. The CDR3 is 14 residues long. As DNA, the CDR3 is TGTGCCAGCAGAACCACCGGGTTTGCCTACGAGCAGTACTTC. Amino acid sequence: CASRTTGFAYEQYF.